The clone carrying this T cell receptor beta chain occurred a few times. Its antigen is currently unknown. Unmatched junction bases numbered 4, after V lost 2 bases and J lost 6 bases. This CDR3 has 14 residues. Germline V gene data show CDR1 as MNHEY and CDR2 as SVGEGT. Unique molecular identifiers were used in preparing the TCRbeta library. TCRdb reprocessed the PCR reads via MiXCR and lists one record per CDR3 protein. The profile shows roughly 490,000 distinct CDR3 sequences, about an eighth of them singletons. The record originates from a study of T-cell reconstitution after alpha-beta-depleted transplantation in children. General study findings and limits: One year post-transplant, T-cell counts and diversity were largely derived from T cells produced anew.

This rearrangement joins TRBV6-2 or TRBV6-3 to TRBJ2-1; TRBD2 matches at 7 bases. This TCR was sampled from a female patient aged 2 to 10 who had a stem cell transplant for aplastic anemia, so the T cells may come from the graft donor. Specimen: PBMCs, mostly from graft donor cells, collected 180 days after TCRalphabeta/CD19-depleted stem cell transplant. The CDR3: CASSYLGLFNEQFF. DNA for the CDR3: TGTGCCAGCAGTTACCTGGGACTATTCAATGAGCAGTTCTTC.